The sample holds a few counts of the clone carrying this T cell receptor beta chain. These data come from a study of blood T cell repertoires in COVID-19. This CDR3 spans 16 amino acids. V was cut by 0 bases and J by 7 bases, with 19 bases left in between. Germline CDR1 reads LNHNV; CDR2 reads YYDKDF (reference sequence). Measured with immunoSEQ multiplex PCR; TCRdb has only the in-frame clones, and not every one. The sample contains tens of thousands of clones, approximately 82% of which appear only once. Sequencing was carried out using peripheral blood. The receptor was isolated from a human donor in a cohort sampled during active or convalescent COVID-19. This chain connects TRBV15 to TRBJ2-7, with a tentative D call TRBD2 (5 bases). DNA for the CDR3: TGTGCCACCAGCAGAGAGGAGGCGACTGACCATAAGGAGCAGTACTTC. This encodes CATSREEATDHKEQYF.